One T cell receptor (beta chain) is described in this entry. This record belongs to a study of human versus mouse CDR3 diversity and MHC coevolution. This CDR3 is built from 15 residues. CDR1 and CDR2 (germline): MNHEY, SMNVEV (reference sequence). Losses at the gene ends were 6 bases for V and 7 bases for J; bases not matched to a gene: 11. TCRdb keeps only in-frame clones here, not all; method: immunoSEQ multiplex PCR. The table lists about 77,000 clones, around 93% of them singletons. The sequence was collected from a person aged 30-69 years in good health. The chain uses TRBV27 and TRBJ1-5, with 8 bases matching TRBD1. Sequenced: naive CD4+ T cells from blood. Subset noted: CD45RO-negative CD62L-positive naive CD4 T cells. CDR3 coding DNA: TGTGCCAGCAGGAAATTGGACAGGGAGGTGCAGCCCCAGCATTTT. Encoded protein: CASRKLDREVQPQHF.